This T cell receptor (beta chain) came from a study of blood T cell repertoires in COVID-19 (dated by TCRdb to 2018 to 2020). With regard to the full study: The collaborator samples originated in the United States, Italy and Spain and spanned the acute and convalescent phases of COVID-19. The prospective study material was composed of cDNA or gDNA derived from T cells, B-cell-depleted T cells, or PBMCs. The dataset comprised deeply sampled blood TCRbeta repertoires from subjects exposed to, actively infected with, or recovered from COVID-19. The repertoires were released in a freely available public database intended as a resource for research on the immune response to SARS-CoV-2. The samples were drawn from two sources: the first 160 participants of the ongoing ImmuneRACE study, and about 1,300 subjects contributed by 6 global collaborators. The sample metadata nearly always contained a de-identified subject ID, COVID-19 status, age in years and sex. Where available, HLA class I and class II types were obtained from metadata supplied by the sample provider rather than from assay-based typing. Findings and caveats that apply to the study as a whole: Clinical and demographic metadata were provided uncurated, with the amount varying by source and participant.

The CDR3 measures 14 amino acids from cysteine to phenylalanine. Only the CDR3 DNA is retained, 42 bases long and in frame from the first base. V lost 6 bases and J lost 5 bases; the stretch between them is 16 bases long. CDR1 MNHEY and CDR2 SVGAGI are derived from the germline V gene. With regard to this clone: Which antigen it targets is not known. Nothing much larger sits one base from this clone, and base qualities are not available.

The collaborating institutions used their own protocols to collect whole blood in K2EDTA tubes. For TCRbeta analysis, collaborator samples were shipped as frozen whole blood, as isolated PBMCs, or as DNA extracted from either sample type. TCRbeta CDR3 regions were amplified from genomic DNA by means of the immunoSEQ Assay, a bias-controlled multiplex PCR. As for the authors' bioinformatics: Within the assay, amplification of reference gene primers was used to estimate how many nucleated cells each sample contained. To quantify the absolute abundance of each unique TCRbeta CDR3 rearrangement, sequence reads were collapsed and filtered. For each sample, productive Simpson clonality was calculated as the square root of Simpson's diversity index over productive rearrangements. As stored in TCRdb, this immuneACCESS dataset retains in-frame rearrangements with V and J assigned. A fraction of the clones does not appear; measured against another copy, unresolved V genes explain less than half of the discrepancy, and the remainder lacks a known reason. That table supplies the V and J calls and clone size; D and trimming were determined from the DNA. The sample table lists a few hundred thousand clones, roughly 90% of them with a count of one. 1% to 1.5% of the sample is held by the ten biggest clonotypes.

The sequenced sample consisted of peripheral blood. This sequence uses TRBV6-5 and TRBJ1-2, and possibly TRBD1, on 6 matching bases. The sequence was collected from a man aged 35 to 55 with acute or convalescent COVID-19. The bases read TGTGCCAGCAGCGATACAGGGAGATGGTATGGCTACACCTTC. This sequence encodes CASSDTGRWYGYTF.